A selection of T cell receptor beta chains follows, all from one sample in a study of cytomegalovirus exposure and HLA in healthy donors. Here immunoSEQ multiplex PCR was the method, and the copy in TCRdb shows in-frame clones only, minus some. The sample has about 220,000 clones, 85% to 90% seen once. The sequencing sample was made of PBMCs. The receptors come from a young man in good health and CMV-seronegative. Each CDR3 is given with its conserved first and last residue.

j_call | v_call | cdr3_aa
TRBJ1-1 | TRBV2 | CASKRTGGEPEAFF
TRBJ2-7 | TRBV7-2 | CASSLSVRYEQYF
TRBJ2-7 | TRBV5-6 | CASSLDGGGFYEQYF
TRBJ2-3 | TRBV7-6 | CASSARTSPDTQYF
TRBJ1-6 | TRBV5-4 | CASSLFTGPLSSYNSPLHF
TRBJ2-2 | TRBV27 | CASSLELAGGSRELFF
TRBJ1-5 | TRBV13 | CASSTGDQPQHF
TRBJ2-1 | TRBV7-6 | CASSLSDEQFF
TRBJ1-1 | TRBV7-8 | CASSATDRVITEAFF
TRBJ2-5 | TRBV11-2 | CASSLDTGTQYF
TRBJ2-7 | TRBV27 | CASRPGRIGGSKEYF
TRBJ1-1 | TRBV7-9 | CASSHDSMNTEAFF
TRBJ1-2 | TRBV5-1 | CASSLDTAIPYYGYTF
TRBJ2-7 | TRBV11-2 | CASSLEGAISGEQYF
TRBJ1-2 | TRBV2 | CASDGGFGGYTF
TRBJ2-7 | TRBV2 | CASSVEQGGAYEQYF
TRBJ1-6 | TRBV25-1 | CASQAWDRGHSPLHF
TRBJ2-2 | TRBV7-3 | CASSSNTGELFF
TRBJ2-1 | TRBV9 | CASSVWTGENEQFF
TRBJ2-2 | TRBV28 | CASFHGGKVTGELFF
TRBJ2-3 | TRBV30 | CAWSDRTGWSDTQYF
TRBJ1-6 | TRBV7-9 | CASLGQQNSPLHF
TRBJ2-1 | TRBV9 | CASSGDKTGTYLYNEQFF
TRBJ1-5 | TRBV7-7 | CASSPTPGTGKSNQPQHF
TRBJ2-1 | TRBV25-1 | CASSVQGAPDEQFF
TRBJ2-7 | TRBV5-5 | CASSWFETSGSSLEQYF
TRBJ2-7 | TRBV11-2 | CASSLFRTAADYEQYF
TRBJ2-5 | TRBV11-1 | CASRGPWDQYF
TRBJ2-7 | TRBV27 | CASRVLSSYEQYF
TRBJ2-5 | TRBV5-1 | CASSLGRGIIQETQYF